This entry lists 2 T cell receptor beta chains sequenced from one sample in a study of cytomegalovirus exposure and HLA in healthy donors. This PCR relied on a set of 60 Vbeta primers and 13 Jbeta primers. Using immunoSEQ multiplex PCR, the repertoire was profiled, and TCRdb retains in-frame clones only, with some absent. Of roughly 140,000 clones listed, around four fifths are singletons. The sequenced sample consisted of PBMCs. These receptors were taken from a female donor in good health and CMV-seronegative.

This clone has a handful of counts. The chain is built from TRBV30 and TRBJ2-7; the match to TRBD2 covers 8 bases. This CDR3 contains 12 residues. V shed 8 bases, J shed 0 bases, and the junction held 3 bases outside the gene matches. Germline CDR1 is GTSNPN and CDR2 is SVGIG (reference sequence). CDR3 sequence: CAGGTSSYEQYF. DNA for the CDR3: TGTGCCGGGGGGACTAGCTCCTACGAGCAGTACTTC. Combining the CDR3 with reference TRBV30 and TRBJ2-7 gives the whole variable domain SQTIHQWPATLVQPVGSPLSLECTVEGTSNPNLYWYRQAAGRGLQLLFYSVGIGQISSEVPQNLSASRPQDRQFILSSKKLLLSDSGFYLCAGGTSSYEQYFGPGTRLTVT.

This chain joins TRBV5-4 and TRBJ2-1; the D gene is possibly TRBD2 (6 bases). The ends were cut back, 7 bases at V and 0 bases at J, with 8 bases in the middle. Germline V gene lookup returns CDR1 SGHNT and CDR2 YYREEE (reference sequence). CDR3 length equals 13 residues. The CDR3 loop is CASAGSSYNEQFF. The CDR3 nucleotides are TGTGCCAGCGCGGGGAGCTCCTACAATGAGCAGTTCTTC.